The clone carrying this T cell receptor beta chain was counted only a few times. This record comes from a study of cytomegalovirus exposure and HLA in healthy donors. It was with 60 Vbeta and 13 Jbeta primers that the PCR ran. This table comes from immunoSEQ multiplex PCR, and its TCRdb copy is limited to in-frame clones, with some not included. The profile shows 90,000 to 120,000 clones, 70% to 80% of them singletons. The sequence was collected from a female donor in good health and CMV-seropositive. Sequenced sample: PBMCs.

The CDR3: CASSERTGGRNTIYF. In DNA, the CDR3 is TGTGCCAGCAGTGAAAGGACAGGAGGCAGAAACACCATATATTTT. This sequence joins TRBV6-1 and TRBJ1-3; TRBD1 agrees at 7 bases. Germline CDR1 reads MNHNS; CDR2 reads SASEGT. The CDR3 sequence is 15 residues long. The V gene end was trimmed by 2 bases and the J gene end by 5 bases; junction bases not matched to a gene: 6.